Listed below are T cell receptor beta chains from one sample, sequenced in a study of blood T cell repertoires in COVID-19. Assay used: immunoSEQ multiplex PCR; TCRdb lists only in-frame clones, some missing. The repertoire holds roughly 87,000 clones, with 72% as singletons. Sequenced sample: peripheral blood. The origin of the receptors is a woman of 80 years or more with acute or convalescent COVID-19. The CDR3 runs from the conserved cysteine through the conserved F or W. D genes are given only for firm matches. Some rows have no size entry. The others give once, few or many, or a class for an expanded clone.

clone size,D gene,J gene,V gene,CDR3 DNA,CDR3 protein
.,.,TRBJ1-1,TRBV7-3,TGTGCCAGCAGCGATGTGAGTCACACTGAAGCTTTCTTT,CASSDVSHTEAFF
.,.,TRBJ1-1,TRBV9,TGTGCCAGCAGCCCTAGGGGCAGGGACACCACTGAAGCTTTCTTT,CASSPRGRDTTEAFF
.,TRBD2,TRBJ2-3,TRBV2,TGTGCCAGTGACCTGGGGGGGTCGGCAGATACGCAGTATTTT,CASDLGGSADTQYF
.,TRBD1,TRBJ1-5,TRBV3-1/TRBV3-2,TGTGCCAGCAGCCGCCGGGACAGTCCTCAGCCCCAGCATTTT,CASSRRDSPQPQHF
few,.,TRBJ1-1,TRBV19,TGTGCCAGTAGTGTGACAGGCCCGATCACTGAAGCTTTCTTT,CASSVTGPITEAFF
.,.,TRBJ1-2,TRBV6-5,TGTGCCAGCAGTCCACAAGGAGGATACTATGGCTACACCTTC,CASSPQGGYYGYTF
.,TRBD1,TRBJ1-1,TRBV12-3/TRBV12-4,TGTGCCAGCAGTTTAGACAGGGGCTGGGTCGCTTTCTTT,CASSLDRGWVAFF
.,.,TRBJ1-5,TRBV2,TGTGCCAGCACCAAGGACAGCTCACCCGAGGAGCCCCAGCATTTT,CASTKDSSPEEPQHF
.,.,TRBJ1-4,TRBV7-9,TGTGCCAGCAGCTTCGCGATGTCGGTACGAAATGAAAAACTGTTTTTT,CASSFAMSVRNEKLFF
.,TRBD1,TRBJ2-7,TRBV11-2,TGTGCCAGCAGCACACGTCAACTCCGGGACAGGGGAAAAGACGAGCAGTACTTC,CASSTRQLRDRGKDEQYF
.,TRBD1,TRBJ1-1,TRBV6-5,TGTGCCAGCAGCCTAGACAGGGCCACTGAAGCTTTCTTT,CASSLDRATEAFF
.,.,TRBJ1-5,TRBV20-1,TGCAGTGCTGAGGGCAATCAGCCCCAGCATTTT,CSAEGNQPQHF
.,.,TRBJ2-5,TRBV7-2,TGTGCCAGCAGCCTTCGTGAGGGTGAGGGAGGAGAGACCCAGTACTTC,CASSLREGEGGETQYF
few,TRBD1,TRBJ2-1,TRBV5-6,TGTGCCAGCAGCCCCCCCAGACAGGGATCTTTTAATGAGCAGTTCTTC,CASSPPRQGSFNEQFF
.,.,TRBJ1-1,TRBV29-1,TGCAGCGTTGAAGACTCCACTGAAGCTTTCTTT,CSVEDSTEAFF
many,.,TRBJ1-4,TRBV12-3/TRBV12-4,TGTGCCAGCAGCGGTATGGGGTCAAAGGGAGTGTTTTTT,CASSGMGSKGVFF
.,TRBD1,TRBJ2-1,TRBV29-1,TGCAGCGCCCACCGGGACAGCGGGCAGTTCTTC,CSAHRDSGQFF
.,.,TRBJ1-1,TRBV5-5,TGTGCCAGCAGCTTCTCCGTGGAGGGTGAAGCTTTCTTT,CASSFSVEGEAFF
.,.,TRBJ1-2,TRBV2,TGTGCCAGCAGTGAAGAACGGGGGGGACTCTATGGCTACACCTTC,CASSEERGGLYGYTF
.,.,TRBJ1-2,TRBV30,TGTGCCTGGAGTGTTCCGGGGACTATTCGCCACCCCAACTATGGCTACACCTTC,CAWSVPGTIRHPNYGYTF
.,TRBD2,TRBJ2-3,TRBV25-1,TGTGCCAGCAGTGAAGGGACTAGCGGGGCTATCTGGAATACGCAGTATTTT,CASSEGTSGAIWNTQYF
.,.,TRBJ2-6,TRBV18,TGTGCCAGCTCACCTCTCGACATCCTGGGTGCTGGGGCCAACGTCCTGACTTTC,CASSPLDILGAGANVLTF
.,.,TRBJ2-2,TRBV23-1,TGCGCCAGCAGTCAATCGTCGGGACAACGGACCGGGGAGCTGTTTTTT,CASSQSSGQRTGELFF
.,.,TRBJ1-5,TRBV7-9,TGTGCCAGCAGCTTAGGGGCAGGGCGTAGCAATCAGCCCCAGCATTTT,CASSLGAGRSNQPQHF
.,TRBD1,TRBJ1-2,TRBV7-9,TGTGCCAGCAGTTTATCGGGACAGGGAAACTATGGCTACACCTTC,CASSLSGQGNYGYTF
.,.,TRBJ1-4,TRBV19,TGTGCCAGTAGTGACATATCAACTAATGAAAAACTGTTTTTT,CASSDISTNEKLFF
.,.,TRBJ1-5,TRBV10-3,TGTGCCATCAGTGATAGGAGAGGTGGAGGGAGGGCACAGCCCCAGCATTTT,CAISDRRGGGRAQPQHF
.,.,TRBJ1-5,TRBV4-1,TGCGCCAGCAGCCGGTCCGGGGGGGGAGATCAGCCCCAGCATTTT,CASSRSGGGDQPQHF
few,TRBD2,TRBJ2-3,TRBV28,TGTGCCAGCACCCTCTCCGCGGGACTAGCGGGGGGGCTTGGAGGCACAGATACGCAGTATTTT,CASTLSAGLAGGLGGTDTQYF
.,TRBD2,TRBJ2-7,TRBV5-1,TGCGCCAGCAGCTTGGGACTCCTCGGCGGGGGTACGGACGAGCAGTACTTC,CASSLGLLGGGTDEQYF
many,.,TRBJ1-5,TRBV6-5,TGTGCCAGCAGCGGGGAGGTACGGCAGCCCCAGCATTTT,CASSGEVRQPQHF
.,.,TRBJ1-1,TRBV4-3,TGCGCCAGCAGCCAAGATTTTACAGGGCAGAGCACTGAAGCTTTCTTT,CASSQDFTGQSTEAFF
.,TRBD1,TRBJ1-1,TRBV9,TGTGCCAGCAGCTTGGATCGGGACAGTGTTCTTTCTGAAGCTTTCTTT,CASSLDRDSVLSEAFF
.,TRBD1,TRBJ1-1,TRBV7-9,TGTGCCGGCAGCATAGACAGGGACACTGAAGCTTTCTTT,CAGSIDRDTEAFF
.,TRBD1,TRBJ2-7,TRBV28,TGTGCCAGCAGGTTCGACAGGGGGGTATACGAGCAGTACTTC,CASRFDRGVYEQYF
.,.,TRBJ2-3,TRBV7-2,TGTGCCAGCAGCTTTGGGGCCGCGGATACGCAGTATTTT,CASSFGAADTQYF
.,TRBD1,TRBJ1-6,TRBV7-9,TGTGCCAGCAGCATCAGGGGGAACTCACCCCTCCACTTT,CASSIRGNSPLHF
.,TRBD1,TRBJ1-5,TRBV19,TGTGCCAGTAGTATAGGCCCCCGACAGGGCGGTCAGCCCCAGCATTTT,CASSIGPRQGGQPQHF
.,.,TRBJ1-5,TRBV21-1,TGTGCCAGCAAGGGACATTCGAGCAATCAGCCCCAGCATTTT,CASKGHSSNQPQHF
.,.,TRBJ1-6,TRBV9,TGTGCCAGCAGCGCGTCCCCGTTACAGCGGAGTTCACCCCTCCACTTT,CASSASPLQRSSPLHF
.,.,TRBJ2-3,TRBV28,TGTGCCAGCAGGCCGCCCCAACAGGGCCCCACAGATACGCAGTATTTT,CASRPPQQGPTDTQYF
.,.,TRBJ1-1,TRBV7-2,TGTGCCAGCAGCTCAGAACTCAGGGACACTGAAGCTTTCTTT,CASSSELRDTEAFF
.,.,TRBJ1-5,TRBV6-2/TRBV6-3,TGTGCCAGCAGTTACGGGCAGGGGTCGGGTCAGCCCCAGCATTTT,CASSYGQGSGQPQHF
few,.,TRBJ2-3,TRBV11-3,TGTGCCAGCAGCTTCTCCAGTAGCACAGATACGCAGTATTTT,CASSFSSSTDTQYF
.,.,TRBJ1-2,TRBV29-1,TGCAGCGTTGATCCGGGTGGGGGCTACACCTTC,CSVDPGGGYTF
.,.,TRBJ1-5,TRBV19,TGTGCCAGTAGCAACCCAAACGGGGGAGGAGGTCAGCCCCAGCATTTT,CASSNPNGGGGQPQHF
few,.,TRBJ2-3,TRBV23-1,TGCGCCAGCAGTCAATCTACGTGCGGCAGCGACGCAGATACGCAGTATTTT,CASSQSTCGSDADTQYF
.,.,TRBJ2-7,TRBV4-2,TGTGCCAGCAGCCAAGATCAGGGGTCAAGCTACGAGCAGTACTTC,CASSQDQGSSYEQYF
.,.,TRBJ1-1,TRBV6-5,TGTGCCACCGTTTACTGGTGGAACACTGAAGCTTTCTTT,CATVYWWNTEAFF
few,TRBD1,TRBJ1-2,TRBV5-1,TGCGCCAGCAGCTCTGGGACAGGGGGTGCTAACTATGGCTACACCTTC,CASSSGTGGANYGYTF
.,TRBD1,TRBJ1-2,TRBV10-3,TGTGCCATCAGTGCGGGACAGGGGGAGGATGGCTACACCTTC,CAISAGQGEDGYTF
.,.,TRBJ1-1,TRBV15,TGTGCCACCCGCCCCCGAGGATTGAACACTGAAGCTTTCTTT,CATRPRGLNTEAFF